The clone carrying this T cell receptor (beta chain) was seen ten or more times. The antigen remains unidentified. The data derive from a study of T-cell memory formation after mild COVID-19. General study findings and limits: Within pre-infection memory, some responding clones were found, suggesting cross-reactive memory joined.

Germline assignment: CDR1 MNHEY and CDR2 SMNVEV (reference sequence). The length of the CDR3 is 15 residues. V lost 0 bases to trimming and J lost 8 bases, with 11 bases between them. TCRdb fed the 5' RACE reads into MiXCR, producing one record per CDR3 protein. The sample has around 300,000 distinct CDR3 sequences, 15% to 20% seen once; the top ten hold roughly 20%. Sequencing used PBMCs or a T cell subset sorted from them (not recorded which). This sequence was found in a man younger than 30 who had mild COVID-19 (a few samples of this study predate the infection). Cell type and time point are not known. The chain recombines TRBV27 with TRBJ1-6, with D maybe TRBD1 (6 bases). The CDR3 reads CASSLSNRVYSPLHF. The CDR3 nucleotides are TGTGCCAGCAGTTTATCGAACAGGGTGTATTCACCCCTCCACTTT.